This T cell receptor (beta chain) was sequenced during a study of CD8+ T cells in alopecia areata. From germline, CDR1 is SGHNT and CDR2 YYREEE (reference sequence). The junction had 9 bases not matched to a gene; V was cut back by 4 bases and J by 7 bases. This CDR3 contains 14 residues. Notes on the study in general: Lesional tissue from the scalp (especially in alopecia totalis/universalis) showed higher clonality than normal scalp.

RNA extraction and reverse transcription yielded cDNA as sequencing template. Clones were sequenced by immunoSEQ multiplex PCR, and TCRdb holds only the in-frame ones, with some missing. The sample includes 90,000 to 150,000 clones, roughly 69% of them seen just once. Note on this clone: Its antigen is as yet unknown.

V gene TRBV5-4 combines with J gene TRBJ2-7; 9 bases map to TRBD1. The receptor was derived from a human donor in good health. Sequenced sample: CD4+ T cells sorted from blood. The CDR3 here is CASSPGQGHIEQYF. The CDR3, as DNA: TGTGCCAGCAGCCCTGGACAGGGGCATATAGAGCAGTACTTC.